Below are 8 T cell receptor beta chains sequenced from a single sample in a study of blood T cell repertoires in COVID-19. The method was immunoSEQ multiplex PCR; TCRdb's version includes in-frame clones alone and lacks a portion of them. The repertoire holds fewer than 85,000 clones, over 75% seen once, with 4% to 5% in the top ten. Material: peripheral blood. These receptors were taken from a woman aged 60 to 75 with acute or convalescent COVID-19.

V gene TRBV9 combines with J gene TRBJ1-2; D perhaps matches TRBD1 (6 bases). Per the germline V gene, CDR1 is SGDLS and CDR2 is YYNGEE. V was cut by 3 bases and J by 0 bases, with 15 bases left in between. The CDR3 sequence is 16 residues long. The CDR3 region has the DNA TGTGCCAGCAGCGGTCATCAGGGGAGGGCTAACTATGGCTACACCTTC. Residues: CASSGHQGRANYGYTF.

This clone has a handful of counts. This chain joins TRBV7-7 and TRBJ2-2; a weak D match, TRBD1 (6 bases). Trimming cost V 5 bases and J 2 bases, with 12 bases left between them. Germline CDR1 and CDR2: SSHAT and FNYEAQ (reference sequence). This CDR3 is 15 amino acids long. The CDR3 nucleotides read TGTGCCAGCAGCCCGACAGGATTAAACACCGGGGAGCTGTTTTTT. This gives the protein CASSPTGLNTGELFF.

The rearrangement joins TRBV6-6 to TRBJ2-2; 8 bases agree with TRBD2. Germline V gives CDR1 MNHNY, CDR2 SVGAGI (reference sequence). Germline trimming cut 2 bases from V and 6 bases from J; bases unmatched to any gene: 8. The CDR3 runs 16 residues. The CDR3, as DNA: TGTGCCAGCAGTTACCCGAGCACGGGAGGGCCCGGGGAGCTGTTTTTT. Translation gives CASSYPSTGGPGELFF.

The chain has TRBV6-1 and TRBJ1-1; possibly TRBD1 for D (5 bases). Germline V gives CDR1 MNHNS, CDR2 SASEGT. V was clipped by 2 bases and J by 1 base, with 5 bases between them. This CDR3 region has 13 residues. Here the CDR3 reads CASSERGNTEAFF. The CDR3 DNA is TGTGCCAGCAGTGAAAGGGGGAACACTGAAGCTTTCTTT.

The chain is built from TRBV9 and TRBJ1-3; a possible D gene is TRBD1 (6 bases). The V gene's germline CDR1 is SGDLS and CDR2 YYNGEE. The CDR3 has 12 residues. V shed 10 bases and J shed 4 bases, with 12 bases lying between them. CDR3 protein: CAPGTMGNTIYF. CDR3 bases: TGTGCCCCGGGGACAATGGGAAACACCATATATTTT.

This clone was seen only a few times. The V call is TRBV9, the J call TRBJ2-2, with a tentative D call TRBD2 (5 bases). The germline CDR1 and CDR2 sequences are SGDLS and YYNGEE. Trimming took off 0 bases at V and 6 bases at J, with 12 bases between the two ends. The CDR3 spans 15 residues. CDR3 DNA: TGTGCCAGCAGCGTAGTAGCGTTGGGCGCCGGGGAGCTGTTTTTT. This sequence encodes CASSVVALGAGELFF.

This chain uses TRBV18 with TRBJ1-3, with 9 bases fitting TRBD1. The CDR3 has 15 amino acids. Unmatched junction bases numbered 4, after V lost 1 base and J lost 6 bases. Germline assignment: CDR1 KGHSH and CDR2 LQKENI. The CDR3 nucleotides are TGTGCCAGCTCACCACTACAGGGGGCCCAAAACACCATATATTTT. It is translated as CASSPLQGAQNTIYF.

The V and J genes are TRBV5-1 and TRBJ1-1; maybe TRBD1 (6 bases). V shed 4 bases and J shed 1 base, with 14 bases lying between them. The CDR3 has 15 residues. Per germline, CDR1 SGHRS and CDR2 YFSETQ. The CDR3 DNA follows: TGCGCCAGCAGCCTATACAGGGAGGGGAACACTGAAGCTTTCTTT. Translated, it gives CASSLYREGNTEAFF. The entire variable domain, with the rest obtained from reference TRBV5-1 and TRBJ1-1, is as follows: KAGVTQTPRYLIKTRGQQVTLSCSPISGHRSVSWYQQTPGQGLQFLFEYFSETQRNKGNFPGRFSGRQFSNSRSEMNVSTLELGDSALYLCASSLYREGNTEAFFGQGTRLTVV.